This T cell receptor (beta chain) was captured in a study of OX40 agonist ivuxolimab in advanced cancers. Study-level information: In three patients, partial responses were observed, one with hepatocellular carcinoma and two with cutaneous melanoma.

This table comes from immunoSEQ multiplex PCR, and its TCRdb copy is limited to in-frame clones, with some not included. The sample lists around 70,000 clones, 85% occurring once. Concerning this clone itself: The antigen is not known.

The trim removed 2 bases at V and 3 bases at J, leaving 4 bases unmatched. From germline, CDR1 is SGHVS and CDR2 FNYEAQ. This CDR3 is 15 amino acids long. Points from the study as a whole: Both CD4+ and CD8+ T cell populations in blood had undergone clonal expansion by week 6 at 0.1 to 3.0 mg/kg.

The V and J genes are TRBV7-6 and TRBJ2-3, with 8 bases that match TRBD2. The source of this sequence is an adult with an advanced solid tumor such as melanoma, head and neck, liver or kidney cancer. The sequences come from CD4+ or CD8+ T cells sorted from blood, collected in a trial of the OX40 agonist ivuxolimab. CDR3 sequence (DNA): TGTGCCAGCAGCTTACGGGGGGGCGGGACAGATACGCAGTATTTT. Its protein product is CASSLRGGGTDTQYF.